Presented here are 23 T cell receptor beta chains from one specimen sequenced in a study of shared clonotypes between healthy human individuals. Generated by immunoSEQ multiplex PCR, the TCRdb table keeps only in-frame clones and is missing some. This sample has some 500,000 clones, with approximately 95% found just once. The sequenced sample consisted of naive CD4+ T cells sorted from blood. Subset of the sample: CD45RA+ positively selected. The source of these receptors is a woman aged 25 to 39 in good health.

The V gene is TRBV5-1, the J gene TRBJ2-3; possibly TRBD1 or TRBD2 for D (5 bases each). Germline loops: CDR1 SGHRS, CDR2 YFSETQ. CDR3 size: 14 residues. V dropped 7 bases and J dropped 3 bases, with 15 bases sitting between them. The CDR3 loop reads CASGVGTQTDTQYF. CDR3 nucleotides: TGCGCCAGCGGCGTGGGGACCCAAACAGATACGCAGTATTTT.

In this sample, this clone turned up once. CDR3 nucleotides: TGTGCCAGCACTAGACTAGCGGGAGGGCCTGTAACAGATACGCAGTATTTT. This sequence encodes CASTRLAGGPVTDTQYF. The rearrangement links TRBV21-1 to TRBJ2-3; the table's D call, TRBD2, has no DNA check behind it. TRBV21-1 counts as a pseudogene. CDR3 length: 17 residues.

The J gene is TRBJ1-1, the V gene TRBV28; D perhaps matches TRBD1 (6 bases). The V gene lost 9 bases and the J gene lost 10 bases, with 18 bases spanning the gap. The CDR3 is made up of 12 amino acids. Germline CDR1 and CDR2: MDHEN and SYDVKM. CDR3 nucleotides: TGTGCCAGTATACCAAGGGGGTTGGGAGCTTTCTTT. Its translation is CASIPRGLGAFF. Full variable domain (missing parts from reference TRBV28 and TRBJ1-1): DVKVTQSSRYLVKRTGEKVFLECVQDMDHENMFWYRQDPGLGLRLIYFSYDVKMKEKGDIPEGYSVSREKKERFSLILESASTNQTSMYLCASIPRGLGAFFGQGTRLTVV.

Only one count was recorded for this clone. The chain has TRBV28 and TRBJ2-7, with 8 nucleotides matching TRBD1. V lost 5 bases to trimming and J lost 3 bases; unmatched junction nucleotides: 9. The length of the CDR3 is 15 residues. The germline V gene has CDR1 MDHEN and CDR2 SYDVKM. CDR3 sequence (DNA): TGTGCCAGCAGTCTCCCGGACAGGGTCCACTACGAGCAGTACTTC. This translates into CASSLPDRVHYEQYF.

This rearrangement joins TRBV5-1 to TRBJ2-7, with 9 bases identical to TRBD1. The CDR3 totals 16 residues. Unmatched junction bases numbered 11, after V lost 2 bases and J lost 5 bases. Germline CDR1 is SGHRS and CDR2 is YFSETQ. CDR3: CASSLTSTGGWDEQYF. The CDR3 bases are TGCGCCAGCAGCTTAACCTCGACAGGGGGTTGGGACGAGCAGTACTTC.

V and J are TRBV5-1 and TRBJ1-1, with 7 bases matching TRBD1. From germline, CDR1 is SGHRS and CDR2 YFSETQ. J lost 0 bases, V lost 3 bases, and 5 bases had no gene match. The CDR3 has 15 amino acids. CDR3 nucleotide sequence: TGCGCCAGCAGCTCCCTGACAGGGATGAACACTGAAGCTTTCTTT. This encodes CASSSLTGMNTEAFF.

J is TRBJ1-2 and V is TRBV13; D possibly corresponds to TRBD1 (6 bases). Germline CDR1 PRHDT, CDR2 FYEKMQ (reference sequence). The ends were cut back, 6 bases at V and 8 bases at J, with 10 bases in the middle. CDR3 length equals 11 residues. CDR3 amino acids: CASSSQGGYTF. The CDR3, as DNA: TGTGCCAGCAGTTCCCAGGGGGGCTACACCTTC.

The V and J genes are TRBV18 and TRBJ1-1; TRBD1 aligns across 9 bases. This CDR3 is built from 15 residues. J was trimmed by 5 bases and V by 3 bases; bases with no gene match: 7. In germline, CDR1 is KGHSH, CDR2 LQKENI. The CDR3 DNA reads TGTGCCAGCTCACCCCCGGGACAGGGCTTGACTGAAGCTTTCTTT. Translation: CASSPPGQGLTEAFF.

The chain recombines TRBV6-5 with TRBJ1-5, with D maybe TRBD1 (5 bases). Germline V gene sequence: CDR1 MNHEY, CDR2 SVGAGI. The V gene lost 6 bases and the J gene lost 6 bases, with 9 bases spanning the gap. The CDR3 runs 12 residues. In DNA, the CDR3 is TGTGCCAGCAGGGGGCCGGGTCAGCCCCAGCATTTT. Residues: CASRGPGQPQHF.

The CDR3 here is CASSLAAGATNEKLFF. CDR3 coding DNA: TGCGCCAGCAGCTTGGCCGCGGGGGCAACTAATGAAAAACTGTTTTTT. The V gene is TRBV5-1, the J gene TRBJ1-4, with a tentative D call TRBD1 (5 bases). Germline CDR1 reads SGHRS; CDR2 reads YFSETQ. Trimming shortened V by 0 bases and J by 0 bases, and 9 bases separated the two germline ends. This CDR3 spans 16 amino acids.

The chain recombines TRBV2 with TRBJ2-1; TRBD1 or TRBD2 may be the D gene (5 bases each). This CDR3 has 16 amino acids. V shed 8 bases and J shed 6 bases, with 23 bases lying between them. Germline V gene sequence: CDR1 SNHLY, CDR2 FYNNEI. The CDR3 DNA sequence: TGTGCCAGCGGCCGGGTGGACCCCGGGACCCTCAATGAGCAGTTCTTC. It encodes CASGRVDPGTLNEQFF.

The chain uses TRBV28 and TRBJ1-2, with 11 bases matching TRBD1. The CDR3 has 14 residues. Trimming removed 4 bases from V and 7 bases from J; junction bases left unmatched: 5. Germline V gene sequence: CDR1 MDHEN, CDR2 SYDVKM. CDR3 residues: CASSSLGQGGGYTF. Here the CDR3 DNA reads TGTGCCAGCAGTTCCCTGGGACAGGGGGGTGGCTACACCTTC.

V gene TRBV30 combines with J gene TRBJ2-7; D could derive from TRBD1 or TRBD2 (5 bases each). CDR3 size: 14 residues. The germline CDR1 and CDR2 sequences are GTSNPN and SVGIG (reference sequence). Trimming removed 0 bases at V and 0 bases at J, with 9 bases between. Here the CDR3 reads CAWSVRGSSYEQYF. The CDR3 bases are TGTGCCTGGAGTGTACGGGGCAGCTCCTACGAGCAGTACTTC. The whole variable domain, filled in from reference TRBV30 and TRBJ2-7, reads SQTIHQWPATLVQPVGSPLSLECTVEGTSNPNLYWYRQAAGRGLQLLFYSVGIGQISSEVPQNLSASRPQDRQFILSSKKLLLSDSGFYLCAWSVRGSSYEQYFGPGTRLTVT.

The J gene is TRBJ1-2, the V gene TRBV6-1; 11 bases match TRBD1. The CDR3 length is 15 residues. CDR1 is MNHNS and CDR2 is SASEGT in the germline V gene. V dropped 7 bases and J dropped 7; count of bases not matched to a gene: 11. This chain's CDR3 is CASIRTGGGGTGYTF. DNA of the CDR3: TGTGCCAGCATCAGGACAGGGGGCGGAGGGACTGGCTACACCTTC.

J is TRBJ2-1 and V is TRBV30, with TRBD2 matching 7 bases. The V and J ends lost 2 bases and 11 bases, in that order; junction bases with no gene match: 9. Germline lookup yields CDR1 GTSNPN and CDR2 SVGIG (reference sequence). CDR3 length equals 13 residues. The CDR3 reads CAWSRSSGNKQFF. The CDR3, as DNA: TGTGCCTGGAGTCGGAGCAGCGGGAATAAGCAGTTCTTC.

V usage is TRBV28 and J usage is TRBJ1-3; 7 bases fit TRBD1. The CDR3 runs 17 residues. The germline V gene has CDR1 MDHEN and CDR2 SYDVKM. V shed 4 bases and J 4 bases; nucleotides not matched to a gene: 13. The CDR3 protein is CASSSPTGNKDGNTIYF. The CDR3 DNA is TGTGCCAGCAGTTCCCCGACAGGGAATAAAGACGGAAACACCATATATTTT.

The chain uses TRBV27 and TRBJ2-6; 11 nucleotides match TRBD1. CDR1 is MNHEY, CDR2 SMNVEV, per germline (reference sequence). The CDR3 extends over 16 amino acids. V lost 4 bases to trimming and J lost 4 bases; unmatched junction nucleotides: 3. The CDR3 here is CASSSGQGAGANVLTF. CDR3 bases: TGTGCCAGCAGTTCAGGACAGGGGGCCGGGGCCAACGTCCTGACTTTC.

This chain uses TRBV11-2 with TRBJ2-1; 14 bases are a match to TRBD2. The CDR3 runs 17 residues. From germline, CDR1 is SGHAT and CDR2 FQNNGV. The junction had 10 bases not matched to a gene; V was cut back by 4 bases and J by 8 bases. The CDR3 nucleotides are TGTGCCAGCAGCTACAGATGGACTAGCGGGAGGTCCCATGAGCAGTTCTTC. It translates to CASSYRWTSGRSHEQFF.

The chain carries TRBV10-1 and TRBJ2-7; 7 nucleotides line up with TRBD2. The germline V gene has CDR1 WNHNN and CDR2 SYGVQD (reference sequence). The CDR3 has 14 residues. V lost 7 bases to trimming and J lost 0 bases; unmatched junction nucleotides: 6. The CDR3 reads CASMGREDSYEQYF. CDR3 nucleotide sequence: TGCGCCAGCATGGGACGGGAGGACTCCTACGAGCAGTACTTC.

V is TRBV6-5 and J is TRBJ1-3; D not certain. The CDR3 is 15 residues long. Between the trimmed V and J ends, which lost 0 bases and 2 bases, there was a span of 8 bases. Germline values: CDR1 MNHEY, CDR2 SVGAGI. CDR3 protein: CASSYSVMPGNTIYF. The DNA for the CDR3 is TGTGCCAGCAGTTACTCGGTCATGCCTGGAAACACCATATATTTT.

The chain is built from TRBV18 and TRBJ2-4; tentatively, D is TRBD1 or TRBD2 (5 bases each). CDR3 length: 16 residues. The V end was cut by 3 bases, the J end by 6 bases, with 18 bases between. Germline values: CDR1 KGHSH, CDR2 LQKENI. CDR3: CASSPTELGRTNIQYF. The CDR3 nucleotides read TGTGCCAGCTCACCTACAGAGTTGGGACGGACAAACATTCAGTACTTC.

The J gene is TRBJ2-7, the V gene TRBV5-4; D is possibly TRBD2 (6 bases). V lost 7 bases and J 10 bases, leaving 24 bases between the germline ends. From germline, CDR1 is SGHNT and CDR2 YYREEE (reference sequence). The CDR3 totals 14 residues. The CDR3 loop reads CASGISTRDSNQYF. CDR3 nucleotide sequence: TGTGCCAGCGGTATCAGCACCCGGGACTCGAACCAGTACTTC.

This chain uses TRBV5-1 with TRBJ2-4, with 7 bases lining up with TRBD1. The CDR3 runs to 19 residues. The germline V gene encodes CDR1 SGHRS and CDR2 YFSETQ. V gave up 0 bases and J gave up 0 bases; unmatched junction bases: 12. CDR3 sequence (DNA): TGCGCCAGCAGCTTGGTGCCTCGGGACAGCATTATAGCCAAAAACATTCAGTACTTC. It translates to CASSLVPRDSIIAKNIQYF.